This paragraph reports one T cell receptor beta chain. What it binds is unknown. V lost 5 bases, J lost 1 base, and 21 bases lay in between. The CDR3 is 19 amino acids. CDR1 and CDR2 (germline): SGHDN, FVKESK. TCRdb reprocessed the multiplex PCR reads with MiXCR, giving one entry per CDR3 protein. This table has 200,000 or so distinct CDR3 sequences, around 29% appearing once. The data originate from a study of breast tumors, draining lymph nodes, adjacent tissues. Study-level findings and limits: Tumor T cell lymph node origin was a supported hypothesis, not proven. Compared with basal-like, luminal-like tumors shared significantly more repertoire with nontumor tissue.

Samples came from axillary lymph nodes draining the breast cancer. J is TRBJ1-6 and V is TRBV14; unclear D gene. The TCR originated in a female donor with breast cancer. Some clones in this sample may be carry-over from other donors' samples. Material for sequencing was axillary lymph node tissue. The DNA for the CDR3 is TGTGCCAGCAGCACGGTCCGGGGAGCGGTAAGTTCCTATAATTCACCCCTCCACTTT. Its protein is CASSTVRGAVSSYNSPLHF.